This TCR beta chain was obtained from a study of CD8+ T cells in alopecia areata. The V gene's germline CDR1 is SEHNR and CDR2 FQNEAQ (reference sequence). This CDR3 has 15 amino acids. Trimming took 5 bases from V and 6 from J, leaving 14 bases between them. Turning to this clone: Its antigen is as yet unknown.

Findings of the study overall: Lesional scalp displayed greater clonality than normal scalp, most notably in alopecia totalis/universalis.

RNA, once extracted, was reverse transcribed into cDNA for use as the sequencing template. Here immunoSEQ multiplex PCR was the method, and the copy in TCRdb shows in-frame clones only, minus some. The sample includes roughly 130,000 clones, around 60% seen only once; the top ten take 4.5%. V and J are TRBV7-9 and TRBJ1-6, with D tentatively TRBD1 (5 bases). This receptor was identified in a human donor with alopecia areata. Specimen: CD4+ T cells sorted from blood, collected at week 0. The DNA of the CDR3 is TGTGCCAGCAGCAAACGACAGTTCCCTAATTCACCCCTCCACTTT. It specifies CASSKRQFPNSPLHF.